What follows are 32 T cell receptor beta chains derived from one specimen sequenced in a study of T-cell memory formation after mild COVID-19. A single record per CDR3 protein comes from TCRdb applying MiXCR to the 5' RACE reads. The sample yields roughly 310,000 distinct CDR3 sequences, more than 15% seen once. The specimen was PBMCs or a T cell subset sorted from them (not recorded which). The receptors shown here come from a man aged 18-30 years who had mild COVID-19 (a few samples of this study predate the infection). Cell type and time point are not known.

The chain combines TRBV6-5 with TRBJ1-2; D might be TRBD1 (6 bases). Germline CDR1 and CDR2: MNHEY and SVGAGI. CDR3 length: 15 amino acids. Trimming shortened V by 6 bases and J by 0 bases, and 14 bases separated the two germline ends. CDR3 loop: CASSPAGAANYGYTF. The DNA of the CDR3 is TGTGCCAGCAGCCCCGCAGGGGCAGCTAACTATGGCTACACCTTC.

This clonotype was detected many times. The chain carries TRBV24-1 and TRBJ2-5, with D perhaps matching TRBD2 (6 bases). Germline V gene lookup returns CDR1 KGHDR and CDR2 SFDVKD. V lost 4 bases, J lost 4 bases, and 15 bases lay in between. The length of the CDR3 is 15 residues. The CDR3 bases are TGTGCCACCAGTGAGCTCGGGGCCGGGGGAGAGACCCAGTACTTC. Amino acid sequence: CATSELGAGGETQYF.

The chain links TRBV7-9 to TRBJ1-1, with 8 bases identical to TRBD1. The CDR3 consists of 15 residues. V was clipped by 2 bases and J by 4 bases; unmatched bases: 6. Germline CDR1 reads SEHNR; CDR2 reads FQNEAQ (reference sequence). The CDR3 coding sequence is TGTGCCAGCAGCTTAAGGACAGGGAGAGGCACTGAAGCTTTCTTT. Translation: CASSLRTGRGTEAFF.

The chain joins TRBV3-1 to TRBJ1-5; D perhaps matches TRBD1 (5 bases). Germline V lookup: CDR1 LGHDT, CDR2 YNNKEL (reference sequence). The CDR3 is 14 residues long. V lost 0 bases, J lost 7 bases, and 10 bases lay in between. The CDR3 loop is CASSQDPRDQPQHF. CDR3 nucleotides: TGTGCCAGCAGCCAAGACCCCAGGGACCAGCCCCAGCATTTT.

This clonotype was found a few times. The V gene is TRBV4-3, the J gene TRBJ2-7; possible D gene TRBD1, 5 bases. The CDR3 totals 16 residues. V dropped 4 bases and J dropped 3 bases, with 19 bases sitting between them. Germline values: CDR1 LGHNA, CDR2 YSLEER. CDR3 sequence reads: CASSPQIGPRGYEQYF. For the CDR3, the DNA is TGCGCCAGCAGCCCCCAAATAGGGCCTAGGGGCTACGAGCAGTACTTC.

The V gene is TRBV6-5, the J gene TRBJ1-2, with TRBD1 as a possible D gene (6 bases). CDR3 length: 11 residues. Germline values: CDR1 MNHEY, CDR2 SVGAGI. Trimming took off 6 bases at V and 6 bases at J, with 8 bases between the two ends. The DNA for the CDR3 is TGTGCCAGCAGAGGGACAAATGGCTACACCTTC. This codes for CASRGTNGYTF.

J is TRBJ1-3 and V is TRBV7-2; D remains ambiguous. The CDR3 totals 13 residues. Trimming pared 4 bases from V and 3 bases from J, leaving 7 bases between. Per germline, CDR1 SGHTA and CDR2 FQGNSA. CDR3: CASSSGFGNTIYF. The DNA of the CDR3 is TGTGCCAGCAGCTCAGGATTTGGAAACACCATATATTTT.

The chain carries TRBV7-3 and TRBJ2-1, with D uncertain. V lost 5 bases and J lost 5, with 13 bases in between. The CDR3 is 14 amino acids. CDR1 and CDR2 from the germline V gene are SGHTA and FQGTGA. The CDR3 loop is CASSPSTENNEQFF. In DNA, the CDR3 is TGTGCCAGCAGCCCCTCAACGGAGAACAATGAGCAGTTCTTC.

This clonotype has a handful of counts. The gene calls are TRBV10-3 and TRBJ1-2, with 7 bases aligning to TRBD1. This CDR3 has 14 amino acids. After removal of 3 bases from V and 6 bases from J, the junction contained 7 bases not matched to a gene. Looked up from germline, CDR1 is ENHRY and CDR2 is SYGVKD. DNA for the CDR3: TGTGCCATCAGTGAAGACAGGGCGAGGGATGGCTACACCTTC. This sequence encodes CAISEDRARDGYTF.

A few counts support this clonotype. The chain joins TRBV5-6 to TRBJ2-3; 13 positions match TRBD2. With V trimmed by 4 bases and J by 1 base, 12 bases remained unmatched. The CDR3 consists of 19 residues. CDR1 is SGHDT and CDR2 is YYEEEE in the germline V gene. The CDR3 loop is CASSRRTSGGRIRTDTQYF. The DNA of the CDR3 is TGTGCCAGCAGCCGCAGGACTAGCGGGGGAAGGATTCGCACAGATACGCAGTATTTT.

Many counts were recorded for this clonotype. The chain couples TRBV12-3 or TRBV12-4 to TRBJ2-3; no clear D. V was pared by 6 bases and J by 0 bases, with 1 base between. The CDR3 extends over 11 amino acids. DNA of the CDR3: TGTGCCAGCAGAAGCACAGATACGCAGTATTTT. Translating it yields CASRSTDTQYF.

This chain uses TRBV11-2 with TRBJ1-1; no definite D call. V dropped 8 bases and J dropped 0 bases, with 16 bases sitting between them. The CDR3 is made up of 15 amino acids. In germline, CDR1 is SGHAT, CDR2 FQNNGV. The CDR3 nucleotides read TGTGCCAGCTACGAGGACGGACGACTGAACACTGAAGCTTTCTTT. Translation: CASYEDGRLNTEAFF.

The chain carries TRBV3-1 and TRBJ2-6; 8 bases are a match to TRBD1. Germline assignment: CDR1 LGHDT and CDR2 YNNKEL (reference sequence). The CDR3 is 16 residues long. Losses at the gene ends were 2 bases for V and 3 bases for J; bases not matched to a gene: 3. The DNA of the CDR3 is TGTGCCAGCAGCCAACCAGGGGGCTTTGGGGCCAACGTCCTGACTTTC. Its protein product is CASSQPGGFGANVLTF.

This rearrangement joins TRBV15 to TRBJ1-4; a possible D gene is TRBD1 (5 bases). CDR1 is LNHNV, CDR2 YYDKDF, per germline (reference sequence). Trimming shortened V by 3 bases and J by 4 bases, and 15 bases separated the two germline ends. The CDR3 sequence is 16 residues long. The CDR3 nucleotides are TGTGCCACCAGCAGGGGGGGGAGGTCAAGTAATGAAAAACTGTTTTTT. Translation: CATSRGGRSSNEKLFF.

This clonotype turned up a few times. The V call is TRBV18, the J call TRBJ1-5; D may be TRBD1 (6 bases). V shed 5 bases and J shed 3 bases, with 8 bases lying between them. This CDR3 region has 13 residues. Germline V lookup: CDR1 KGHSH, CDR2 LQKENI. In DNA form, the CDR3 reads TGTGCCAGCTCAACAGGGTTCAATCAGCCCCAGCATTTT. As protein: CASSTGFNQPQHF.

V gene TRBV5-1 combines with J gene TRBJ2-2; D tentatively fits TRBD1 or TRBD2 (5 bases each). V lost 5 bases and J lost 5, with 10 bases in between. Germline V gene data show CDR1 as SGHRS and CDR2 as YFSETQ. The CDR3 sequence is 13 residues long. Written as DNA, the CDR3 is TGCGCCAGCAGTCTGGGGGAAACCGGGGAGCTGTTTTTT. This sequence encodes CASSLGETGELFF.

This chain links TRBV28 with TRBJ1-2; D is possibly TRBD1 (6 bases). Per germline, CDR1 MDHEN and CDR2 SYDVKM. CDR3 length equals 13 residues. V lost 5 bases and J lost 8, with 15 bases in between. CDR3 loop: CASSPLTGKGYTF. The CDR3 region has the DNA TGTGCCAGCAGTCCACTCACAGGGAAGGGCTACACCTTC.

This chain connects TRBV27 to TRBJ2-7; D perhaps matches TRBD2 (6 bases). This CDR3 is 14 amino acids long. Between the trimmed V and J ends, which lost 3 bases and 4 bases, there was a span of 13 bases. The germline gives CDR1 MNHEY, CDR2 SMNVEV (reference sequence). DNA of the CDR3: TGTGCCAGCAGTTTCGGGGGTAGCTTTTACGAGCAGTACTTC. Its protein product is CASSFGGSFYEQYF.

The table lists this clonotype with many counts. The J gene is TRBJ1-1, the V gene TRBV5-1; 7 bases align to TRBD1. CDR1 and CDR2 (germline): SGHRS, YFSETQ. V was pared by 2 bases and J by 5 bases, with 6 bases of the junction left unmatched. The CDR3 spans 14 residues. DNA for the CDR3: TGCGCCAGCAGCTTAGGGGGCTTGGAGACTGAAGCTTTCTTT. Protein sequence: CASSLGGLETEAFF.

This clonotype was seen a handful of times. The chain couples TRBV4-2 to TRBJ2-3, with 9 positions matching TRBD2. CDR3 length: 15 amino acids. V trimming: 4 bases; J trimming: 5 bases; junction bases outside the gene matches: 7. The germline V gene encodes CDR1 LGHNA and CDR2 YNFKEQ. This chain's CDR3 is CASSPGGGAVDTQYF. For the CDR3, the DNA is TGTGCCAGCAGCCCCGGCGGGGGGGCGGTAGATACGCAGTATTTT.

In its sample, this clonotype was seen a few times. The chain recombines TRBV7-2 with TRBJ1-2; TRBD1 is a possible D gene (6 bases). Germline assignment: CDR1 SGHTA and CDR2 FQGNSA. This CDR3 comprises 17 residues. The V gene lost 0 bases and the J gene lost 0 bases, with 14 bases spanning the gap. The CDR3 protein is CASSLAIGGPANYGYTF. Here the CDR3 DNA reads TGTGCCAGCAGCTTAGCGATCGGGGGGCCAGCTAACTATGGCTACACCTTC.

This clonotype was seen a few times. The chain joins TRBV6-2 or TRBV6-3 to TRBJ2-1; 10 bases are shared with TRBD2. The CDR3 length is 11 residues. Germline lookup yields CDR1 MNHEY and CDR2 SVGEGT. The CDR3 DNA reads TGTGGGACTAGCGGTTACAATGAGCAGTTCTTC. This gives the protein CGTSGYNEQFF.

This clonotype has a handful of counts. This chain connects TRBV18 to TRBJ1-1; 7 bases map to TRBD1. Germline CDR1 reads KGHSH; CDR2 reads LQKENI. This CDR3 is 12 amino acids long. Losses at the gene ends were 4 bases for V and 5 bases for J; bases not matched to a gene: 1. CDR3 nucleotide sequence: TGTGCCAGCTCACGGACAGGTACTGAAGCTTTCTTT. Its translation is CASSRTGTEAFF.

The chain links TRBV9 to TRBJ1-1; no clear D. This CDR3 region has 13 residues. Trimming took off 1 base at V and 6 bases at J, with 10 bases between the two ends. Germline CDR1 is SGDLS and CDR2 is YYNGEE. CDR3 residues: CASSVRSEAEAFF. Written as DNA, the CDR3 is TGTGCCAGCAGCGTACGGTCGGAGGCTGAAGCTTTCTTT.

The V and J genes are TRBV19 and TRBJ1-5, with D possibly being TRBD1 (6 bases). This CDR3 comprises 16 residues. V was clipped by 3 bases and J by 9 bases, with 21 bases between them. Germline loops: CDR1 LNHDA, CDR2 SQIVND (reference sequence). CDR3 in DNA: TGTGCCAGTAGTATTCATAGTTCAGGGGACCTCTGGCCCCAGCATTTT. Protein: CASSIHSSGDLWPQHF.

The chain employs TRBV5-4 and TRBJ1-5, with 9 bases matching TRBD1. This CDR3 is built from 16 residues. Germline V gene sequence: CDR1 SGHNT, CDR2 YYREEE (reference sequence). V lost 1 base, J lost 5 bases, and 7 bases stayed unmatched. The CDR3 protein is CASSLFGTGPDQPQHF. The CDR3, as DNA: TGTGCCAGCAGCTTGTTCGGGACAGGGCCTGATCAGCCCCAGCATTTT. Full variable domain (missing parts from reference TRBV5-4 and TRBJ1-5): ETGVTQSPTHLIKTRGQQVTLRCSSQSGHNTVSWYQQALGQGPQFIFQYYREEENGRGNFPPRFSGLQFPNYSSELNVNALELDDSALYLCASSLFGTGPDQPQHFGDGTRLSIL.

The chain joins TRBV12-3 or TRBV12-4 to TRBJ2-7; D gene unclear. The CDR3 is made up of 13 amino acids. V was shortened by 6 bases and J by 0 bases, with 9 bases between the two germline ends. CDR3 DNA sequence: TGTGCCAGCAGACCTTTGGACTCCTACGAGCAGTACTTC. Protein product: CASRPLDSYEQYF.

This clonotype was found a few times. This chain joins TRBV4-3 and TRBJ1-1; 8 bases align to TRBD1. V lost 1 base to trimming and J lost 4 bases; unmatched junction nucleotides: 5. The CDR3 length is 15 residues. The germline V gene encodes CDR1 LGHNA and CDR2 YSLEER. CDR3 residues: CASSQVITGGTEAFF. The CDR3 DNA reads TGCGCCAGCAGCCAAGTAATAACAGGGGGCACTGAAGCTTTCTTT.

This clonotype was detected a few times. J is TRBJ1-1 and V is TRBV20-1; D is possibly TRBD1 (5 bases). Trimming pared 1 base from V and 5 bases from J, leaving 14 bases between. This CDR3 has 14 residues. Germline V lookup: CDR1 DFQATT, CDR2 SNEGSKA (reference sequence). DNA for the CDR3: TGCAGTGCTAGAGTGGGGGTGGTTTGGACTGAAGCTTTCTTT. This sequence encodes CSARVGVVWTEAFF.

Note on this clonotype: Just one base apart from a much larger clone, this may be a read error. This rearrangement joins TRBV9 to TRBJ2-2, with 9 bases lining up with TRBD1. The CDR3 is made up of 16 amino acids. Germline V gives CDR1 SGDLS, CDR2 YYNGEE. Written as DNA, the CDR3 is TGTGCCAGAAGCGCCCGGGACAGGGCAAACACCGGGGAGCTGTTTTTT. Translating gives CARSARDRANTGELFF.

This sequence joins TRBV29-1 and TRBJ2-5; D is perhaps TRBD1 (5 bases). Between the trimmed V and J ends, which lost 4 bases and 2 bases, there was a span of 11 bases. This CDR3 comprises 13 residues. Germline values: CDR1 SQVTM, CDR2 ANQGSEA. The CDR3 reads CSVADSGQETQYF. In DNA form, the CDR3 reads TGCAGCGTTGCCGACAGTGGACAAGAGACCCAGTACTTC.

The chain recombines TRBV25-1 with TRBJ2-2, with D unclear. Trimming cost V 9 bases and J 8 bases, with 10 bases left between them. This CDR3 is 11 amino acids long. Per germline, CDR1 MGHDK and CDR2 SYGVNS. The CDR3 DNA reads as TGTGCCAGTGGATTGCTGGGGGAGCTGTTTTTT. It translates to CASGLLGELFF.